This TCR beta chain was sequenced during a study of control samples from healthy donors and cancer patients. Some clones are missing from TCRdb's copy, which holds only in-frame ones; the method was immunoSEQ multiplex PCR. The sample holds about 44,000 clones, more than 75% seen once. The sequenced material came from PBMCs. The source is a woman aged 60-70 years with lung cancer.

CDR3 sequence: CASSPERQVEQFF. The CDR3 nucleotides read TGTGCCAGCAGCCCAGAGCGGCAAGTTGAGCAGTTCTTC. This sequence joins TRBV4-2 and TRBJ2-1; D is possibly TRBD2 (5 bases). The germline V gene encodes CDR1 LGHNA and CDR2 YNFKEQ. The CDR3 is 13 amino acids. V lost 4 bases and J lost 9, with 13 bases in between.